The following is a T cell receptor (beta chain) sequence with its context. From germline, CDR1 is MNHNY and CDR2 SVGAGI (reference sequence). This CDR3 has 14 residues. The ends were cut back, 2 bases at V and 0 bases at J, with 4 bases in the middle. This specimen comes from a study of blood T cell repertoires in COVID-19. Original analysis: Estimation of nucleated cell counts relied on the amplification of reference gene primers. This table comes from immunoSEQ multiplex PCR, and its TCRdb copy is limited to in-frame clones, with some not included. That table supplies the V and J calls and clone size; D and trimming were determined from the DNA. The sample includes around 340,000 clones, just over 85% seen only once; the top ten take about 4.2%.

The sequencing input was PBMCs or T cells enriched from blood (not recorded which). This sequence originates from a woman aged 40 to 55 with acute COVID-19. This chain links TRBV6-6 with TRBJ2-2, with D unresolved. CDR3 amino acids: CASSYRANTGELFF. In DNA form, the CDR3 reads TGTGCCAGCAGTTACCGAGCGAACACCGGGGAGCTGTTTTTT.